The rows below give T cell receptor beta chains drawn from one sample of a study of blood T cells in healthy people across ages. TCRdb reprocessed the 5' RACE reads with MiXCR, giving one entry per CDR3 protein. The repertoire includes approximately 350,000 distinct CDR3 sequences, over 45% of them detected once, and 45% to 65% sits in the top ten. Sequencing was performed on blood. These receptors all come from a man between 60 and 75 years old in good health. The CDR3 runs from the conserved cysteine through the conserved F or W. Fields, in order: V gene, D gene, J gene, clone size, CDR3 DNA, CDR3 protein. The D gene is left open where the match is weak. Size is omitted from some rows. Given values are once, few, many or a class for expanded clones.

TRBV10-1,-,TRBJ2-3,-,TGCGCCAGCAGTGAGGAGGGGAGCACAGATACGCAGTATTTT,CASSEEGSTDTQYF
TRBV2,TRBD1,TRBJ2-5,-,TGTGCCAGCAGACCCGACAGGGGGAGGATCCAAGAGACCCAGTACTTC,CASRPDRGRIQETQYF
TRBV29-1,TRBD2,TRBJ2-3,-,TGCAGCGTTGACTTTGGCGGGGGGGGCACAGATACGCAGTATTTT,CSVDFGGGGTDTQYF
TRBV6-2/TRBV6-3,TRBD2,TRBJ2-7,once,TGTGCCAGCAGTACCCTCCCGGATGGGCGGGGGGGCGTGATCTACGAGCAGTACTTC,CASSTLPDGRGGVIYEQYF
TRBV30,-,TRBJ2-3,once,TGTGCCTGGACCAGAGGTACAGATACGCAGTATTTT,CAWTRGTDTQYF
TRBV5-1,-,TRBJ2-7,-,TGCGCCAGCAGCCCAGGACTTGGTGGGGCCTACGAGCAGTACTTC,CASSPGLGGAYEQYF
TRBV24-1,TRBD2,TRBJ2-5,-,TGTGCCACCAGTGATTTCCGACGACTAGCGGGAGTAGGCAATGAGCAGTACTTC,CATSDFRRLAGVGNEQYF
TRBV27,-,TRBJ1-2,once,TGTGCCAGCATCCCCCGGGGGATCTATGGCTACACCTTC,CASIPRGIYGYTF
TRBV20-1,TRBD2,TRBJ2-5,many,TGCAGTGCTAGTCGGAGCGGGAGTCAAGAGACCCAGTACTTC,CSASRSGSQETQYF
TRBV3-1,-,TRBJ1-2,few,TGTGCCAGCAGCCAAATTCGACGGGGCGATGGCTACACCTTC,CASSQIRRGDGYTF
TRBV6-6,TRBD2,TRBJ2-5,-,TGTGCCAGCAGTCCAGGCCCACCGGGGGGGACCCAGTACTTC,CASSPGPPGGTQYF
TRBV7-8,-,TRBJ1-6,-,TGTGCCAGCAGCTTAGATTCACCCCTCCACTTT,CASSLDSPLHF
TRBV7-2,TRBD2,TRBJ2-2,-,TGTGCCAGCACCCCCGGGACTAGTAGCGGGGAGCTGTTTTTT,CASTPGTSSGELFF
TRBV30,TRBD2,TRBJ2-1,-,TGTGCCTGGAGTGTGGTAGCGGGTCAGACCAATGAGCAGTTCTTC,CAWSVVAGQTNEQFF
TRBV5-1,-,TRBJ1-1,-,TGCGCCAGTAGCACAGGTTACACTGAAGCTTTCTTT,CASSTGYTEAFF
TRBV6-2/TRBV6-3,-,TRBJ2-1,-,TGTGCCAGCAGTTTAACAGGTCAAAGTTCCTACAATGAGCAGTTCTTC,CASSLTGQSSYNEQFF
TRBV7-3,TRBD2,TRBJ2-7,once,TGTGCCAGCAGCCCGAGGACTAGCAGGGGCAATGAGCAGTACTTC,CASSPRTSRGNEQYF